This passage covers 30 T cell receptor beta chains from one sample sequenced in a study of OX40 agonist ivuxolimab in advanced cancers. The repertoire was sequenced with immunoSEQ multiplex PCR; TCRdb's copy has only in-frame clones and lacks some. The repertoire holds more than 65,000 clones, 90% to 95% seen once, with approximately 0.3% in the top ten. This material consisted of CD4+ or CD8+ T cells sorted from blood, taken in a trial of the OX40 agonist ivuxolimab. These TCRs come from an adult with an advanced solid tumor such as melanoma, head and neck, liver or kidney cancer.

The chain recombines TRBV5-1 with TRBJ2-3; 11 bases line up with TRBD2. Germline loops: CDR1 SGHRS, CDR2 YFSETQ. Trimming removed 4 bases from V and 5 bases from J; junction bases left unmatched: 6. There are 15 residues in the CDR3. CDR3 coding DNA: TGCGCCAGCAGCGAAGCCGGGACTAGCGGAGATACGCAGTATTTT. This gives the protein CASSEAGTSGDTQYF.

The rearrangement uses TRBV7-8 and TRBJ1-4; tentative D call: TRBD1 (6 bases). Trimming took 5 bases from V and 8 from J, leaving 21 bases between them. Germline lookup yields CDR1 SGHVS and CDR2 FQNEAQ. The CDR3 totals 16 residues. CDR3 in DNA: TGTGCCAGCAGCACCAACAGGGTTCCAGAGGGGGAAAAACTGTTTTTT. Translated, it gives CASSTNRVPEGEKLFF.

This clone was found once. The J gene is TRBJ1-1, the V gene TRBV5-4, with 8 bases lining up with TRBD1. This CDR3 region has 15 residues. Germline CDR1 SGHNT, CDR2 YYREEE (reference sequence). J lost 1 base, V lost 3 bases, and 5 bases had no gene match. The CDR3 spells CASSSKQGENTEAFF. CDR3 coding DNA: TGTGCCAGCAGCTCGAAACAGGGGGAGAACACTGAAGCTTTCTTT.

This clone was seen a single time. The chain joins TRBV10-3 to TRBJ2-1; 8 bases align to TRBD1. V shed 4 bases and J 0 bases; nucleotides not matched to a gene: 2. The germline V gene has CDR1 ENHRY and CDR2 SYGVKD. The CDR3 has 15 residues. CDR3 nucleotide sequence: TGTGCCATCAGTGGGGACAGGAGCTCCTACAATGAGCAGTTCTTC. Translation gives CAISGDRSSYNEQFF.

This chain connects TRBV10-1 to TRBJ2-5; possibly TRBD1 for D (5 bases). The germline V and J ends were trimmed by 4 bases and 4 bases, with 19 bases remaining between them. Germline V gene data show CDR1 as WNHNN and CDR2 as SYGVQD (reference sequence). The length of the CDR3 is 16 residues. CDR3 amino acids: CASSAGRGSLGETQYF. The CDR3 nucleotides are TGCGCCAGCAGTGCAGGGCGCGGTAGCTTGGGAGAGACCCAGTACTTC.

The V gene is TRBV25-1, the J gene TRBJ1-2, with D maybe TRBD1 (5 bases). This CDR3 is built from 13 residues. The germline V gene encodes CDR1 MGHDK and CDR2 SYGVNS. The germline V and J ends were trimmed by 6 bases and 6 bases, with 14 bases remaining between them. The CDR3 DNA follows: TGTGCCAGCAGACCGGGGGGGTTGGATGGCTACACCTTC. Translating gives CASRPGGLDGYTF.

The CDR3 loop is CASSESDRGIGDTQYF. The CDR3 region has the DNA TGCGCCAGCAGTGAGTCCGACAGGGGTATAGGAGATACGCAGTATTTT. The chain uses TRBV10-1 and TRBJ2-3, with 8 bases matching TRBD1. Germline-derived CDR1 and CDR2 are WNHNN and SYGVQD (reference sequence). This CDR3 has 16 residues. V lost 0 bases, J lost 5 bases, and 7 bases stayed unmatched.

This chain links TRBV28 with TRBJ1-2; 8 nucleotides match TRBD1. The V gene's germline CDR1 is MDHEN and CDR2 SYDVKM. The CDR3 spans 14 residues. Trimming took 4 bases from V and 5 from J; bases not matched to a gene: 6. CDR3 sequence reads: CASSSPDRVYGYTF. CDR3 nucleotides: TGTGCCAGCAGTTCCCCGGACAGGGTATATGGCTACACCTTC.

This chain uses TRBV11-3 with TRBJ1-3; D might be TRBD1 (5 bases). Looked up from germline, CDR1 is SGHNT and CDR2 is YENEEA. The CDR3 has 15 amino acids. With 5 bases removed from V and 7 bases from J, the gap between germline ends came to 18 bases. This chain's CDR3 is CASSTTNSPGNTIYF. The CDR3 bases are TGTGCCAGCAGCACAACGAACAGCCCAGGGAACACCATATATTTT.

The genes are TRBV5-1 and TRBJ2-1; 13 nucleotides align to TRBD2. Germline CDR1 reads SGHRS; CDR2 reads YFSETQ. CDR3 length: 16 residues. V shed 3 bases and J 14 bases; nucleotides not matched to a gene: 14. In DNA form, the CDR3 reads TGCGCCAGCAGCTCGGGACTAGCGGGATCCATATCTTCTGAGTTCTTC. This translates into CASSSGLAGSISSEFF.

V gene TRBV29-1 combines with J gene TRBJ1-5; TRBD1 might be the D (5 bases). V was clipped by 6 bases and J by 3 bases, with 12 bases between them. CDR1 is SQVTM and CDR2 is ANQGSEA in the germline V gene. The CDR3 is 13 amino acids. CDR3 DNA sequence: TGCAGCGTCCGGATGGGGCCCAATCAGCCCCAGCATTTT. Translated: CSVRMGPNQPQHF.

The chain links TRBV19 to TRBJ1-3, with TRBD1 as a possible D gene (5 bases). V lost 3 bases and J lost 2, with 11 bases in between. CDR1 is LNHDA, CDR2 SQIVND, per germline (reference sequence). This CDR3 has 15 amino acids. Here the CDR3 reads CASSIGSGTGNTIYF. The CDR3, as DNA: TGTGCCAGTAGTATTGGTTCAGGGACTGGAAACACCATATATTTT. The full variable domain, rest sourced from reference TRBV19 and TRBJ1-3, is DGGITQSPKYLFRKEGQNVTLSCEQNLNHDAMYWYRQDPGQGLRLIYYSQIVNDFQKGDIAEGYSVSREKKESFPLTVTSAQKNPTAFYLCASSIGSGTGNTIYFGEGSWLTVV.

The genes are TRBV14 and TRBJ2-3; D gene ambiguous. V was shortened by 4 bases and J by 2 bases, with 4 bases between the two germline ends. Germline V gene lookup returns CDR1 SGHDN and CDR2 FVKESK. The CDR3 consists of 12 residues. The CDR3: CASSPFTDTQYF. Here the CDR3 DNA reads TGTGCCAGCAGCCCCTTCACAGATACGCAGTATTTT. Variable domain in full (rest from reference TRBV14 and TRBJ2-3): EAGVTQFPSHSVIEKGQTVTLRCDPISGHDNLYWYRRVMGKEIKFLLHFVKESKQDESGMPNNRFLAERTGGTYSTLKVQPAELEDSGVYFCASSPFTDTQYFGPGTRLTVL.

The V gene is TRBV19, the J gene TRBJ2-1, with 7 bases matching TRBD1. V lost 5 bases to trimming and J lost 4 bases; unmatched junction nucleotides: 5. Germline V gives CDR1 LNHDA, CDR2 SQIVND (reference sequence). The CDR3 totals 14 residues. CDR3 bases: TGTGCCAGTAGTGGGACAGAGGCTTACAATGAGCAGTTCTTC. Protein product: CASSGTEAYNEQFF.

The V gene is TRBV19, the J gene TRBJ1-1; D perhaps matches TRBD1 (6 bases). The CDR3 is 15 residues long. V lost 3 bases and J 4 bases, leaving 15 bases between the germline ends. Germline V gene data show CDR1 as LNHDA and CDR2 as SQIVND (reference sequence). CDR3 nucleotides: TGTGCCAGTAGTATTACAGGGTCGGGGTTCACTGAAGCTTTCTTT. Amino acid sequence: CASSITGSGFTEAFF.

This clone has more than one count but fewer than ten. CDR3 DNA sequence: TGCGCCAGTACTGCGGTTAAAGAGACCCAGTACTTC. Translation: CASTAVKETQYF. V and J are TRBV10-1 and TRBJ2-5, with D unclear. The CDR3 spans 12 residues. Germline CDR1 is WNHNN and CDR2 is SYGVQD (reference sequence). With 9 bases removed from V and 3 bases from J, the gap between germline ends came to 11 bases.

The V and J genes are TRBV4-1 and TRBJ1-5, with TRBD1 as a possible D gene (5 bases). Germline loops: CDR1 MGHRA, CDR2 YSYEKL. The CDR3 spans 17 residues. V lost 0 bases and J 2 bases, leaving 14 bases between the germline ends. The CDR3 region has the DNA TGCGCCAGCAGCCAAGAGGAGGGGACTCGGGGCAATCAGCCCCAGCATTTT. Translating it yields CASSQEEGTRGNQPQHF.

The chain employs TRBV5-4 and TRBJ2-3, with no clear D. Trimming took off 3 bases at V and 6 bases at J, with 14 bases between the two ends. Germline loops: CDR1 SGHNT, CDR2 YYREEE (reference sequence). CDR3 length: 14 amino acids. In DNA form, the CDR3 reads TGTGCCAGCAGCTCTGAGGCCCCCTGGGATACGCAGTATTTT. The encoded protein is CASSSEAPWDTQYF.

The chain uses TRBV6-1 and TRBJ2-3; D may be TRBD1 (5 bases). The CDR3 is made up of 14 amino acids. The germline V gene encodes CDR1 MNHNS and CDR2 SASEGT. V lost 10 bases, J lost 4 bases, and 18 bases lay in between. CDR3 sequence: CAINPGLVSDTQYF. Here the CDR3 DNA reads TGTGCCATTAACCCAGGGTTGGTGTCAGATACGCAGTATTTT.

The genes are TRBV11-2 and TRBJ1-1, with TRBD1 matching over 7 bases. With 5 bases clipped from V and 3 bases from J, the junction kept 12 bases outside the gene matches. The CDR3 is 16 amino acids. CDR1 is SGHAT and CDR2 is FQNNGV in the germline V gene. The CDR3 is CASSGRTGNSDTEAFF. CDR3 in DNA: TGTGCCAGCAGCGGCCGGACAGGAAATTCGGACACTGAAGCTTTCTTT.

The chain combines TRBV2 with TRBJ2-5; 8 nucleotides agree with TRBD2. The length of the CDR3 is 15 residues. V dropped 5 bases and J dropped 5; count of bases not matched to a gene: 10. The germline V gene encodes CDR1 SNHLY and CDR2 FYNNEI. The CDR3 DNA reads TGTGCCAGCAGTTCGTACGGGAGGGCTTGGGAGACCCAGTACTTC. Protein product: CASSSYGRAWETQYF.

CDR3 bases: TGTGCCAGCTCACCACTAGCGGGAGATCAGGAGCAGTACTTC. Its protein is CASSPLAGDQEQYF. The V and J genes are TRBV18 and TRBJ2-7, with 9 bases aligning to TRBD2. The length of the CDR3 is 14 residues. V lost 1 base and J lost 7; bases outside the gene matches: 5. The germline gives CDR1 KGHSH, CDR2 LQKENI.

The V and J genes are TRBV7-9 and TRBJ2-2, with D uncertain. The CDR3 spans 14 residues. Trimming left V 0 bases short and J 5 bases short, with 7 bases between. Looked up from germline, CDR1 is SEHNR and CDR2 is FQNEAQ (reference sequence). This CDR3 reads CASSLAQGTGELFF. CDR3 in DNA: TGTGCCAGCAGCTTAGCCCAAGGAACCGGGGAGCTGTTTTTT.

V and J are TRBV7-3 and TRBJ2-2; TRBD2 is a possible D gene (5 bases). Germline lookup yields CDR1 SGHTA and CDR2 FQGTGA. V lost 5 bases to trimming and J lost 5 bases, with 9 bases between them. This CDR3 is built from 13 residues. The CDR3 is CASSREKTGELFF. CDR3 nucleotide sequence: TGTGCCAGCAGCAGGGAGAAGACCGGGGAGCTGTTTTTT. The entire variable domain, with the rest obtained from reference TRBV7-3 and TRBJ2-2, is as follows: GAGVSQTPSNKVTEKGKYVELRCDPISGHTALYWYRQSLGQGPEFLIYFQGTGAADDSGLPNDRFFAVRPEGSVSTLKIQRTERGDSAVYLCASSREKTGELFFGEGSRLTVL.

J is TRBJ2-5 and V is TRBV29-1, with D possibly TRBD1 on 6 matching bases. V shed 6 bases and J shed 1 base, with 12 bases lying between them. The CDR3 is 13 amino acids. Germline loops: CDR1 SQVTM, CDR2 ANQGSEA. The chain's CDR3 is CSVGQNFQETQYF. DNA of the CDR3: TGCAGCGTCGGACAGAACTTCCAAGAGACCCAGTACTTC.

The chain links TRBV25-1 to TRBJ1-4, with a possible D match to TRBD1 (5 bases). The V end was cut by 6 bases, the J end by 5 bases, with 13 bases between. CDR1 and CDR2 from the germline V gene are MGHDK and SYGVNS. The CDR3 has 14 amino acids. The CDR3 DNA follows: TGTGCCAGCAGACAGAGGGACCGGAATGAAAAACTGTTTTTT. It is translated as CASRQRDRNEKLFF.

The CDR3 DNA reads TGTGCCAGTAGTGGGATAAGTGGGTACACTGAAGCTTTCTTT. Its protein product is CASSGISGYTEAFF. The chain couples TRBV19 to TRBJ1-1; D remains ambiguous. The germline gives CDR1 LNHDA, CDR2 SQIVND (reference sequence). This CDR3 has 14 amino acids. The V and J ends lost 5 bases and 3 bases respectively, with 13 bases between them. The variable domain in full, with the rest retrieved from reference TRBV19 and TRBJ1-1, is DGGITQSPKYLFRKEGQNVTLSCEQNLNHDAMYWYRQDPGQGLRLIYYSQIVNDFQKGDIAEGYSVSREKKESFPLTVTSAQKNPTAFYLCASSGISGYTEAFFGQGTRLTVV.

A single count supports this clone. The V gene is TRBV11-1, the J gene TRBJ1-3, with D unresolved. Trimming removed 3 bases from V and 4 bases from J, with 4 bases in between. Germline CDR1 is SGHAT and CDR2 is FQDESV (reference sequence). The CDR3 contains 12 residues. The CDR3 bases are TGTGCCAGCAGCTTCTCCGGAAACACCATATATTTT. It is translated as CASSFSGNTIYF.

The chain is built from TRBV11-2 and TRBJ2-3; D remains ambiguous. V was clipped by 1 base and J by 8 bases, with 10 bases between them. The CDR3 is 13 amino acids. The germline V gene has CDR1 SGHAT and CDR2 FQNNGV. The CDR3 is CASSLAYYPTQYF. In DNA, the CDR3 is TGTGCCAGCAGCTTAGCTTACTATCCTACGCAGTATTTT.

The chain uses TRBV5-1 and TRBJ2-3, with a weak D call TRBD2 (5 bases). Trimming stripped 0 bases from V and 3 bases from J, with 5 bases between. In germline, CDR1 is SGHRS, CDR2 YFSETQ. This CDR3 is 13 amino acids long. The CDR3 sequence is CASSLGRTDTQYF. Written as DNA, the CDR3 is TGCGCCAGCAGCTTGGGGAGGACAGATACGCAGTATTTT. Complete variable domain (other parts from reference TRBV5-1 and TRBJ2-3): KAGVTQTPRYLIKTRGQQVTLSCSPISGHRSVSWYQQTPGQGLQFLFEYFSETQRNKGNFPGRFSGRQFSNSRSEMNVSTLELGDSALYLCASSLGRTDTQYFGPGTRLTVL.